This TCR beta chain was captured in a study of cytomegalovirus exposure and HLA in healthy donors. The J segment lost 1 base and the V segment lost 1 base, leaving 9 bases of the junction unmatched. The length of the CDR3 is 18 residues. Looked up from germline, CDR1 is LNHNV and CDR2 is YYDKDF (reference sequence). Study outcomes and limitations: According to reports, the classifier identified cytomegalovirus status with high specificity and sensitivity. Under in vitro conditions, a few CMV-associated chains were confirmed as specific for CMV antigens.

The assay was immunoSEQ multiplex PCR, and TCRdb's table has in-frame clones only and misses some. The sample shows about 330,000 clones, approximately 86% of them seen only once. Comment on this clone: Antigen: not known.

The clonotype originates from a woman between 25 and 40 years old in good health and CMV-seropositive. This rearrangement joins TRBV15 to TRBJ2-1; 8 bases align to TRBD2. Sequencing used PBMCs. In nucleotides, the CDR3 is TGTGCCACCAGCAGAGTTCTGGCGGGAGGAGGTTCCTACAATGAGCAGTTCTTC. Translated: CATSRVLAGGGSYNEQFF.